What follows are 23 T cell receptor beta chains derived from one specimen sequenced in a study of T cells after yellow fever vaccination. TCRdb passed the 5' RACE reads through MiXCR, listing each CDR3 protein once. Altogether around 310,000 distinct CDR3 sequences are present, roughly 4% being singletons, with the ten largest covering 24%. This material consisted of PBMCs, taken 5 days after the yellow fever booster vaccination. These receptors were collected from a man in his late teens or twenties who received the YFV17D yellow fever vaccine.

The chain carries TRBV19 and TRBJ2-1; no clear D gene. This CDR3 contains 15 residues. Deletions cut 9 bases from V and 0 bases from J, with 15 bases between. Germline V CDR1 and CDR2: LNHDA, SQIVND (reference sequence). The chain's CDR3 is CARKSPPYSYNEQFF. CDR3 bases: TGTGCCAGGAAGAGTCCGCCCTACTCCTACAATGAGCAGTTCTTC. The variable domain in full, with the rest retrieved from reference TRBV19 and TRBJ2-1, is DGGITQSPKYLFRKEGQNVTLSCEQNLNHDAMYWYRQDPGQGLRLIYYSQIVNDFQKGDIAEGYSVSREKKESFPLTVTSAQKNPTAFYLCARKSPPYSYNEQFFGPGTRLTVL.

This sequence joins TRBV5-4 and TRBJ2-6; D not certain. Deletions cut 2 bases from V and 0 bases from J, with 9 bases between. The CDR3 sequence is 16 residues long. Germline V gene data show CDR1 as SGHNT and CDR2 as YYREEE (reference sequence). For the CDR3, the DNA is TGTGCCAGCAGCTTAAGCAGGAACTCTGGGGCCAACGTCCTGACTTTC. Its translation is CASSLSRNSGANVLTF.

This clonotype was observed many times. For the CDR3, the DNA is TGTGCCAGCAAAGGCACTGAAGCTTTCTTT. Translated, it gives CASKGTEAFF. V is TRBV6-6 and J is TRBJ1-1; no definite D call. Germline V gene sequence: CDR1 MNHNY, CDR2 SVGAGI (reference sequence). This CDR3 region has 10 residues. Trimming removed 7 bases at V and 4 bases at J, with 4 bases between.

This clonotype was observed a few times. The V call is TRBV5-4, the J call TRBJ2-2; no firm D call. This CDR3 is 16 amino acids long. CDR1 and CDR2 (germline): SGHNT, YYREEE (reference sequence). V was pared by 4 bases and J by 4 bases, with 17 bases between. DNA for the CDR3: TGTGCCAGCAGCCCCAGCCATCACCTGACCACCGGGGAGCTGTTTTTT. Translated, it gives CASSPSHHLTTGELFF.

This clonotype was observed a handful of times. The rearrangement links TRBV2 to TRBJ1-2; TRBD1 might be the D (6 bases). V lost 7 bases and J lost 8, with 14 bases in between. The germline CDR1 and CDR2 sequences are SNHLY and FYNNEI. This CDR3 is 12 amino acids long. The CDR3 loop is CASTSTGQGYTF. The CDR3 nucleotides read TGTGCCAGCACATCGACGGGACAAGGCTACACCTTC.

This clonotype came up many times. The chain combines TRBV13 with TRBJ2-7, with TRBD1 matching 8 bases. The germline CDR1 and CDR2 sequences are PRHDT and FYEKMQ (reference sequence). V dropped 8 bases and J dropped 0; count of bases not matched to a gene: 12. CDR3 length: 16 amino acids. This CDR3 reads CASGLQGAASSYEQYF. CDR3 bases: TGTGCCAGCGGGCTGCAGGGGGCCGCCAGCTCCTACGAGCAGTACTTC. The full variable domain, completed using reference TRBV13 and TRBJ2-7, is AAGVIQSPRHLIKEKRETATLKCYPIPRHDTVYWYQQGPGQDPQFLISFYEKMQSDKGSIPDRFSAQQFSDYHSELNMSSLELGDSALYFCASGLQGAASSYEQYFGPGTRLTVT.

This clonotype was found a few times. This chain connects TRBV7-2 to TRBJ1-2; 12 bases agree with TRBD1. Germline V gene lookup returns CDR1 SGHTA and CDR2 FQGNSA. Trimming took 0 bases from V and 8 from J; bases not matched to a gene: 1. CDR3 size: 14 residues. As DNA, the CDR3 is TGTGCCAGCAGCTTAGCCGGGACAGGGGGCGGCTACACCTTC. This codes for CASSLAGTGGGYTF.

This clonotype was seen ten or more times. This chain links TRBV10-3 with TRBJ2-5; 10 bases line up with TRBD2. In germline, CDR1 is ENHRY, CDR2 SYGVKD. The CDR3 runs to 14 residues. With V trimmed by 10 bases and J by 2 bases, 7 bases remained unmatched. CDR3 sequence (DNA): TGTGCCACAGCTCTAGCGGGGGCTCAAGAGACCCAGTACTTC. Translated: CATALAGAQETQYF.

This clonotype came up many times. The J gene is TRBJ2-7, the V gene TRBV18; D might be TRBD1 (6 bases). The germline V gene has CDR1 KGHSH and CDR2 LQKENI. The ends were cut back, 5 bases at V and 7 bases at J, with 12 bases in the middle. CDR3 length: 12 residues. CDR3 amino acids: CASSVETGEQYV. The CDR3 nucleotides are TGTGCCAGCTCAGTAGAAACAGGGGAGCAGTACGTC.

This clonotype came up a few times. V usage is TRBV5-6 and J usage is TRBJ1-5; D remains unclear. Germline CDR1 SGHDT, CDR2 YYEEEE. The CDR3 consists of 12 residues. V was cut by 3 bases and J by 9 bases, with 10 bases left in between. The CDR3 region is CASSSEGRPQHF. The CDR3 DNA is TGTGCCAGCAGCTCGGAGGGTCGGCCCCAGCATTTT. Combining the CDR3 with reference TRBV5-6 and TRBJ1-5 gives the whole variable domain DAGVTQSPTHLIKTRGQQVTLRCSPKSGHDTVSWYQQALGQGPQFIFQYYEEEERQRGNFPDRFSGHQFPNYSSELNVNALLLGDSALYLCASSSEGRPQHFGDGTRLSIL.

In this sample, this clonotype turned up many times. J is TRBJ2-5 and V is TRBV5-1; 10 bases align to TRBD1. Per the germline V gene, CDR1 is SGHRS and CDR2 is YFSETQ. This CDR3 region has 15 residues. J was trimmed by 3 bases and V by 3 bases; bases with no gene match: 5. CDR3 protein: CASSWTGGREETQYF. CDR3 in DNA: TGCGCCAGCAGCTGGACAGGGGGTAGGGAAGAGACCCAGTACTTC.

Only one count was recorded for this clonotype. The rearrangement uses TRBV12-3 or TRBV12-4 and TRBJ1-6; a weak D match, TRBD1 (6 bases). The CDR3 runs 17 residues. Trimming removed 7 bases at V and 4 bases at J, with 20 bases between. This CDR3 reads CASTLTGRSSYNSPLHF. The DNA of the CDR3 is TGTGCCAGCACCCTTACAGGGAGGTCCTCTTATAATTCACCCCTCCACTTT.

This clonotype was observed a few times. The chain combines TRBV7-2 with TRBJ1-4; TRBD1 is a possible D gene (6 bases). This CDR3 comprises 13 residues. The V gene's germline CDR1 is SGHTA and CDR2 FQGNSA. Trimming cost V 4 bases and J 12 bases, with 15 bases left between them. The CDR3 region is CASSSTTGTELFF. DNA of the CDR3: TGTGCCAGCAGCTCGACAACAGGGACGGAACTGTTTTTT.

V gene TRBV7-9 combines with J gene TRBJ1-2; D possibly corresponds to TRBD1 (5 bases). The V gene's germline CDR1 is SEHNR and CDR2 FQNEAQ (reference sequence). The CDR3 sequence is 14 residues long. The V gene lost 3 bases and the J gene lost 7 bases, with 15 bases spanning the gap. The CDR3 loop is CASSFDSGTLGYTF. CDR3 coding DNA: TGTGCCAGCAGCTTCGATTCCGGGACGCTTGGCTACACCTTC.

The chain carries TRBV7-2 and TRBJ2-3; D is perhaps TRBD1 (5 bases). The CDR3 consists of 13 residues. Between the trimmed V and J ends, which lost 6 bases and 4 bases, there was a span of 11 bases. The germline V gene has CDR1 SGHTA and CDR2 FQGNSA. In DNA, the CDR3 is TGTGCCAGCAGTCTTTGGGGCTCAGATACGCAGTATTTT. The encoded protein is CASSLWGSDTQYF.

This chain joins TRBV6-2 or TRBV6-3 and TRBJ1-1, with a tentative D call TRBD1 (5 bases). Trimming cost V 2 bases and J 3 bases, with 10 bases left between them. The CDR3 spans 14 residues. Germline V gives CDR1 MNHEY, CDR2 SVGEGT. Here the CDR3 reads CASSYPEGYTEAFF. DNA for the CDR3: TGTGCCAGCAGTTACCCTGAGGGGTACACTGAAGCTTTCTTT.

The genes are TRBV18 and TRBJ2-1; D possibly corresponds to TRBD1 (6 bases). Germline-derived CDR1 and CDR2 are KGHSH and LQKENI. CDR3 size: 15 residues. V was shortened by 3 bases and J by 0 bases, with 9 bases between the two germline ends. The CDR3 nucleotides are TGTGCCAGCTCACCTGAGGGGGTCTCCTACAATGAGCAGTTCTTC. Residues: CASSPEGVSYNEQFF.

This clonotype showed up just a few times. The chain joins TRBV11-3 to TRBJ2-2; the D gene could be TRBD1 or TRBD2 (5 bases each). V lost 5 bases to trimming and J lost 5 bases, with 9 bases between them. The CDR3 has 13 residues. The V gene's germline CDR1 is SGHNT and CDR2 YENEEA. The CDR3 loop reads CASSGTRTGELFF. The DNA for the CDR3 is TGTGCCAGCAGCGGGACGCGAACCGGGGAGCTGTTTTTT. Full variable domain (rest looked up from reference TRBV11-3 and TRBJ2-2): EAGVVQSPRYKIIEKKQPVAFWCNPISGHNTLYWYLQNLGQGPELLIRYENEEAVDDSQLPKDRFSAERLKGVDSTLKIQPAELGDSAVYLCASSGTRTGELFFGEGSRLTVL.

This clonotype showed up many times. The chain is built from TRBV10-3 and TRBJ2-7; a possible D gene is TRBD1 (7 bases). V gave up 6 bases and J gave up 5 bases, with 14 bases separating them. Germline CDR1 ENHRY, CDR2 SYGVKD. This CDR3 spans 13 amino acids. The CDR3 DNA reads TGTGCCATCAGCGGAGACAGGGAGGACGAGCAGTACTTC. This encodes CAISGDREDEQYF.

This clonotype appeared a few times. The gene calls are TRBV2 and TRBJ1-2; D possibly corresponds to TRBD1 (6 bases). The CDR3 has 13 residues. The germline V and J ends were trimmed by 8 bases and 3 bases, with 13 bases remaining between them. Germline CDR1 is SNHLY and CDR2 is FYNNEI. The CDR3 sequence: CASCWTDYYGYTF. CDR3 DNA sequence: TGTGCCAGCTGCTGGACAGACTACTATGGCTACACCTTC.

V and J are TRBV6-6 and TRBJ1-4; no clear D. CDR1 and CDR2 (germline): MNHNY, SVGAGI (reference sequence). V lost 5 bases to trimming and J lost 0 bases, with 16 bases between them. The CDR3 covers 17 residues. In DNA, the CDR3 is TGTGCCAGCAGTCTACAACCCCACAGTGCAACTAATGAAAAACTGTTTTTT. It codes for CASSLQPHSATNEKLFF.

The gene calls are TRBV4-2 and TRBJ2-4, with 10 bases matching TRBD2. Trimming cost V 0 bases and J 0 bases; bases outside gene matches: 8. Looked up from germline, CDR1 is LGHNA and CDR2 is YNFKEQ. CDR3 length: 19 residues. The CDR3 nucleotides are TGTGCCAGCAGCCAAGAGATCACTAGCGGGGTATTAGCCAAAAACATTCAGTACTTC. This encodes CASSQEITSGVLAKNIQYF.

The rearrangement links TRBV5-4 to TRBJ1-4; D remains ambiguous. The CDR3 extends over 14 amino acids. V dropped 0 bases and J dropped 11 bases, with 14 bases sitting between them. The germline gives CDR1 SGHNT, CDR2 YYREEE (reference sequence). CDR3 amino acids: CASSLAGGLEKLFF. The CDR3 nucleotides are TGTGCCAGCAGCTTGGCAGGCGGACTTGAGAAACTGTTTTTT.